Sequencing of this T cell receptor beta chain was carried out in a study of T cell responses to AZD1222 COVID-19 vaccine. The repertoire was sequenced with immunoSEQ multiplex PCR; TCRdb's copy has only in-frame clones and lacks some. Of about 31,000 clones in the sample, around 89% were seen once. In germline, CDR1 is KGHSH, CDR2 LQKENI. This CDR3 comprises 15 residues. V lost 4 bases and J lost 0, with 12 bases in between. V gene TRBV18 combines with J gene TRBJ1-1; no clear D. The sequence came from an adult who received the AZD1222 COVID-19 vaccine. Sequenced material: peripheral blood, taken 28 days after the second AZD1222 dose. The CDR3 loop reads CASSQGKALNTEAFF. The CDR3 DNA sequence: TGTGCCAGCTCACAAGGGAAGGCATTGAACACTGAAGCTTTCTTT.